This entry lists 6 T cell receptor beta chains sequenced from one sample in a study of OX40 agonist ivuxolimab in advanced cancers. Assay: immunoSEQ multiplex PCR; the TCRdb copy retains only in-frame clones and omits some. The table lists almost 50,000 clones, 88% of them singletons, with about 48% in the top ten. The sequencing used CD4+ or CD8+ T cells sorted from blood, collected in a trial of the OX40 agonist ivuxolimab. These receptors were collected from an adult with an advanced solid tumor such as melanoma, head and neck, liver or kidney cancer.

The J gene is TRBJ1-1, the V gene TRBV11-3; D call uncertain. The V end was cut by 2 bases, the J end by 6 bases, with 10 bases between. Germline CDR1 is SGHNT and CDR2 is YENEEA. The length of the CDR3 is 13 residues. The CDR3 DNA reads as TGTGCCAGCAGCTTAATCTCGAAGGCTGAAGCTTTCTTT. This sequence encodes CASSLISKAEAFF.

The chain is built from TRBV5-6 and TRBJ2-7; TRBD1 is a possible D gene (6 bases). CDR3 length equals 15 residues. Trimming pared 3 bases from V and 4 bases from J, leaving 17 bases between. Per the germline V gene, CDR1 is SGHDT and CDR2 is YYEEEE. CDR3 sequence reads: CASSSATGLLYEQYF. CDR3 in DNA: TGTGCCAGCAGCTCCGCGACAGGCCTTTTATACGAGCAGTACTTC. Combining the CDR3 with reference TRBV5-6 and TRBJ2-7 gives the whole variable domain DAGVTQSPTHLIKTRGQQVTLRCSPKSGHDTVSWYQQALGQGPQFIFQYYEEEERQRGNFPDRFSGHQFPNYSSELNVNALLLGDSALYLCASSSATGLLYEQYFGPGTRLTVT.

This clone was recorded once. The rearrangement joins TRBV6-1 to TRBJ1-2; TRBD1 matches 8 bases. The germline CDR1 and CDR2 sequences are MNHNS and SASEGT. Trimming took 1 base from V and 2 from J; bases not matched to a gene: 0. The CDR3 is 14 residues long. The CDR3 loop is CASSEGTGNYGYTF. CDR3 coding DNA: TGTGCCAGCAGTGAAGGGACAGGGAACTATGGCTACACCTTC.

This clone was recorded only once. The rearrangement links TRBV7-2 to TRBJ2-5; D gene ambiguous. Germline CDR1 and CDR2: SGHTA and FQGNSA. Trimming took off 0 bases at V and 1 base at J, with 15 bases between the two ends. The CDR3 loop spans 17 amino acids. The CDR3 region is CASSLAYPGTGQETQYF. CDR3 nucleotides: TGTGCCAGCAGCTTAGCGTATCCAGGTACCGGCCAAGAGACCCAGTACTTC.

J is TRBJ1-3 and V is TRBV6-5; no clear D. The length of the CDR3 is 15 residues. The germline CDR1 and CDR2 sequences are MNHEY and SVGAGI. The V and J ends lost 2 bases and 2 bases respectively, with 10 bases between them. The CDR3 reads CASSYAADTGNTIYF. CDR3 DNA sequence: TGTGCCAGCAGTTACGCGGCAGATACTGGAAACACCATATATTTT.

The genes are TRBV9 and TRBJ2-3, with D possibly TRBD2 on 5 matching bases. The CDR3 is made up of 16 amino acids. The germline V gene encodes CDR1 SGDLS and CDR2 YYNGEE. V was cut by 0 bases and J by 0 bases, with 11 bases left in between. CDR3 sequence: CASSVAPGFSTDTQYF. In DNA form, the CDR3 reads TGTGCCAGCAGCGTAGCTCCGGGGTTTAGCACAGATACGCAGTATTTT.